The 10 T cell receptor beta chains in this list originate from one sample, sequenced in a study of cytomegalovirus exposure and HLA in healthy donors (dated 2017 in TCRdb). The library relied on the immunoSEQ multiplex PCR assay. A mixture of 60 forward primers for TCR Vbeta segments and 13 reverse primers for TCR Jbeta segments was used in the multiplex PCR. The table comes from immuneACCESS by way of TCRdb, which keeps in-frame sequences with V and J called. Part of the clones is missing from these tables; in studies checked, under half for an unresolved V gene and the rest for unknown reasons. For this sample the table gives under 250,000 clones, of which about 72% were detected only once. 3% to 4% of the sample lies in the top ten. Sequencing was performed on PBMCs. The receptors were gathered from a male donor in good health and CMV-seronegative.

The rearrangement links TRBV19 to TRBJ2-1; a weak D match, TRBD2 (6 bases). V dropped 6 bases and J dropped 6 bases, with 18 bases sitting between them. CDR1 is LNHDA, CDR2 SQIVND, per germline (reference sequence). The CDR3 is made up of 15 amino acids. CDR3 bases: TGTGCCAGTAGCCCTCCAGCGGGTCGGGCCAATGAGCAGTTCTTC. Translated, it gives CASSPPAGRANEQFF.

This clone was picked up one time. Compared with germline, one end of the junction differs, possibly owing to a read error. The rearrangement joins TRBV7-9 to TRBJ2-1; 9 bases match TRBD2. Germline V lookup: CDR1 SEHNR, CDR2 FQNEAQ (reference sequence). The CDR3 runs to 17 residues. The chain's CDR3 is CSSSLGSIAGVYNEQFF. CDR3 DNA sequence: TGTTCCAGCAGCTTAGGTTCCATAGCGGGAGTCTACAATGAGCAGTTCTTC. The complete variable domain, with remaining parts taken from reference TRBV7-9 and TRBJ2-1, reads DTGVSQNPRHKITKRGQNVTFRCDPISEHNRLYWYRQTLGQGPEFLTYFQNEAQLEKSRLLSDRFSAERPKGSFSTLEIQRTEQGDSAMYLCSSSLGSIAGVYNEQFFGPGTRLTVL.

The chain employs TRBV5-4 and TRBJ2-1; D is uncertain. There are 15 residues in the CDR3. Trimming took off 5 bases at V and 5 bases at J, with 17 bases between the two ends. Germline V CDR1 and CDR2: SGHNT, YYREEE (reference sequence). Here the CDR3 reads CASSKVPTLNNEQFF. CDR3 nucleotide sequence: TGTGCCAGCAGTAAAGTCCCTACGCTGAACAATGAGCAGTTCTTC.

This sequence joins TRBV13 and TRBJ2-1; 7 bases match TRBD2. The V segment lost 4 bases and the J segment 9 bases; nucleotides outside the gene matches: 12. CDR3 length: 15 amino acids. CDR1 PRHDT and CDR2 FYEKMQ come from the germline V gene (reference sequence). CDR3: CASSSRAGESSEQFF. The CDR3, as DNA: TGTGCCAGCAGCTCCCGTGCGGGAGAGTCGAGTGAGCAGTTCTTC.

In this sample, this clone turned up once. The chain has TRBV28 and TRBJ1-3; D gene unclear. The V gene's germline CDR1 is MDHEN and CDR2 SYDVKM. Trimming left V 6 bases short and J 0 bases short, with 9 bases between. There are 14 residues in the CDR3. CDR3 region: CASSPPLSGNTIYF. The CDR3 bases are TGTGCCAGCAGCCCTCCTCTCTCTGGAAACACCATATATTTT.

This clone has a handful of counts. The chain carries TRBV5-1 and TRBJ1-5; D uncertain. The CDR3 extends over 14 amino acids. CDR1 is SGHRS and CDR2 is YFSETQ in the germline V gene. Trimming shortened V by 4 bases and J by 2 bases, and 10 bases separated the two germline ends. The CDR3: CASSPGSGNQPQHF. As DNA, the CDR3 is TGCGCCAGCAGCCCCGGGTCGGGCAATCAGCCCCAGCATTTT.

The chain couples TRBV25-1 to TRBJ2-4; 7 bases map to TRBD1. The CDR3 has 15 amino acids. V shed 3 bases, J shed 7 bases, and the junction held 9 bases outside the gene matches. CDR1 MGHDK and CDR2 SYGVNS come from the germline V gene. For the CDR3, the DNA is TGTGCCAGCAGTGAGACTCAGGGGGACGGGAACATTCAGTACTTC. It specifies CASSETQGDGNIQYF.

The chain recombines TRBV29-1 with TRBJ2-5, with 8 bases aligning to TRBD1. Germline V lookup: CDR1 SQVTM, CDR2 ANQGSEA. This CDR3 is built from 13 residues. The junction had 8 bases not matched to a gene; V was cut back by 6 bases and J by 5 bases. Here the CDR3 DNA reads TGCAGCGTGGGGGACAGGTTGGGCGAGACCCAGTACTTC. It translates to CSVGDRLGETQYF.

The chain joins TRBV12-5 to TRBJ2-1, with 10 nucleotides matching TRBD2. The CDR3 contains 20 residues. In germline, CDR1 is LGHNT, CDR2 FRNRAP. V gave up 3 bases and J gave up 8 bases; unmatched junction bases: 22. The CDR3 loop reads CASGFLVSPSSGRKLYEQFF. In nucleotides, the CDR3 is TGTGCTAGTGGTTTCCTCGTTTCCCCCTCTAGCGGGAGAAAGTTGTATGAGCAGTTCTTC.

This chain connects TRBV28 to TRBJ1-5; D is unclear. V lost 7 bases to trimming and J lost 0 bases, with 16 bases between them. Germline lookup yields CDR1 MDHEN and CDR2 SYDVKM. The CDR3 covers 16 residues. CDR3 region: CASTPGRGFSNQPQHF. The CDR3 DNA is TGTGCCAGCACACCAGGTCGAGGGTTTAGCAATCAGCCCCAGCATTTT.